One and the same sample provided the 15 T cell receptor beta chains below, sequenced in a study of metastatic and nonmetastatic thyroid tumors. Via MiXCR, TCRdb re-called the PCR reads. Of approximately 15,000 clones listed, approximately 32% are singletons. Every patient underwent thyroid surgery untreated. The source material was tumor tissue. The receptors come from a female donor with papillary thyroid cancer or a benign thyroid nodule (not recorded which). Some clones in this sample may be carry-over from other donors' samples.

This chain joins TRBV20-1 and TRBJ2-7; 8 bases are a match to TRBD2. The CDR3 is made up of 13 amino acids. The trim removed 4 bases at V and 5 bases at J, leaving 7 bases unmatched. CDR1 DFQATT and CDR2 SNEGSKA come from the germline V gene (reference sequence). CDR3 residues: CSAIGSGGDEQYF. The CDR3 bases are TGCAGTGCTATTGGCTCGGGAGGGGACGAGCAGTACTTC.

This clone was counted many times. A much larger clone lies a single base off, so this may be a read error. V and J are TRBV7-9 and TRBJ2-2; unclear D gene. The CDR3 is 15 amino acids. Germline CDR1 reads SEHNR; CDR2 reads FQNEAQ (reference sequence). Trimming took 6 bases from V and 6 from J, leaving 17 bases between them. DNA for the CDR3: TGTGCCAGCAGGACCGATAGCAGGAGCGCCGGGGAGCTGTTTTTT. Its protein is CASRTDSRSAGELFF.

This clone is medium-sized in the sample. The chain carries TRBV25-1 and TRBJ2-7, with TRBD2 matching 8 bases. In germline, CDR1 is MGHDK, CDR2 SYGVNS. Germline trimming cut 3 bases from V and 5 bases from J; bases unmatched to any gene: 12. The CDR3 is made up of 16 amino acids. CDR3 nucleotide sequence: TGTGCCAGCAGTGACCCCGGGACTAGTCCGCCCCACGAGCAGTACTTC. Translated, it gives CASSDPGTSPPHEQYF.

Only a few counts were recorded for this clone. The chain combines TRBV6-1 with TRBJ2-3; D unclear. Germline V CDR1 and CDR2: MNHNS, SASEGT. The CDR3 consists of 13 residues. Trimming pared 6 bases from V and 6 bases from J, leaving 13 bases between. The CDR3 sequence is CASSTLPGDTQYF. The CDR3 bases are TGTGCCAGCAGCACTCTTCCCGGGGATACGCAGTATTTT.

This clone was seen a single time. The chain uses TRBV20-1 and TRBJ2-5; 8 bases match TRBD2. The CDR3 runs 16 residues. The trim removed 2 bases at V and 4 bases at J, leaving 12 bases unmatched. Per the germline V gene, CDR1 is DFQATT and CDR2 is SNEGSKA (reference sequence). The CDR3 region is CSARKGGIGTRETQYF. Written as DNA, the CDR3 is TGCAGTGCTAGAAAAGGGGGGATCGGGACTAGAGAGACCCAGTACTTC.

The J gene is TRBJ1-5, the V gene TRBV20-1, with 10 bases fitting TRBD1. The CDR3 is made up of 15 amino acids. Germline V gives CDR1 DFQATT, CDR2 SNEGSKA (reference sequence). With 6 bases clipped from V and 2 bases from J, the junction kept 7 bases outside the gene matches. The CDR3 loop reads CSAYTGTGGNQPQHF. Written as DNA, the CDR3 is TGCAGTGCATACACCGGGACAGGGGGCAATCAGCCCCAGCATTTT.

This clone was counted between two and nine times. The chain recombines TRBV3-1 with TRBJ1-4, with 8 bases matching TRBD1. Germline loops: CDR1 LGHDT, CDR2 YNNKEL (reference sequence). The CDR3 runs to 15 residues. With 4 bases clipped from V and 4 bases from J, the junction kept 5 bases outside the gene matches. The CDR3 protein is CASSLNGQGNEKLFF. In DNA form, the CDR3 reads TGTGCCAGCAGCCTAAACGGACAGGGTAATGAAAAACTGTTTTTT.

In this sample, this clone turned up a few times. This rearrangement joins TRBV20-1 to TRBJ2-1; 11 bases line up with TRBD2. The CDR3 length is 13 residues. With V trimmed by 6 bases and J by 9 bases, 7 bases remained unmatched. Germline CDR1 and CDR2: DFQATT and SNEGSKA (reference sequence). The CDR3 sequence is CSALAGGPLEQFF. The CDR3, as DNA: TGCAGTGCGTTAGCGGGGGGGCCCCTTGAGCAGTTCTTC.

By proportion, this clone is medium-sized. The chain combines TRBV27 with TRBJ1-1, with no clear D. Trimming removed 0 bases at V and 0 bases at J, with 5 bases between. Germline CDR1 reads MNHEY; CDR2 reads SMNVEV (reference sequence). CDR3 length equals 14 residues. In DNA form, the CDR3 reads TGTGCCAGCAGTTTATCACAGCTGAACACTGAAGCTTTCTTT. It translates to CASSLSQLNTEAFF.

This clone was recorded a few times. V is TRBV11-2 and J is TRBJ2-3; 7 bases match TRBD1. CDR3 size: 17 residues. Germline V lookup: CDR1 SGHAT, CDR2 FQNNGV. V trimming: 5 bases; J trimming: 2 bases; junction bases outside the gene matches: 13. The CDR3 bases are TGTGCCAGCAGCCCATACGACAGGGCTCCTTCCACAGATACGCAGTATTTT. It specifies CASSPYDRAPSTDTQYF.

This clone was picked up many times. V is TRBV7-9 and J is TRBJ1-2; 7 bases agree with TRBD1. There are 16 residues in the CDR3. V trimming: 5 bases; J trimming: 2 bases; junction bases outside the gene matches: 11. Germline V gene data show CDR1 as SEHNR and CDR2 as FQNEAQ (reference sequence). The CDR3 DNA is TGTGCCAGCAGCCCCGGTCCGGGACAGCCCAACTATGGCTACACCTTC. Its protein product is CASSPGPGQPNYGYTF.

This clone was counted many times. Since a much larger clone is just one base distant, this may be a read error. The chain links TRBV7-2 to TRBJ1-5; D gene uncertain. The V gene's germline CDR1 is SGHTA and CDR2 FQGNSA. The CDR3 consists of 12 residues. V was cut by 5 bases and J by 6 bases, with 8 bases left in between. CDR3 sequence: CASSLTSQPQHF. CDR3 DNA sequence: TGTGCCAGCAGCCTAACCAGTCAGCCCCAGCATTTT.

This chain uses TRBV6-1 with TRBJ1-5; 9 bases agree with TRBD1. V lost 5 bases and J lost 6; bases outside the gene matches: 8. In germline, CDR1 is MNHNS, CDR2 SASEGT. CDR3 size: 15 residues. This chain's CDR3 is CASSKTTGGGQPQHF. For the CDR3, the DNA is TGTGCCAGCAGTAAAACCACAGGGGGCGGTCAGCCCCAGCATTTT.

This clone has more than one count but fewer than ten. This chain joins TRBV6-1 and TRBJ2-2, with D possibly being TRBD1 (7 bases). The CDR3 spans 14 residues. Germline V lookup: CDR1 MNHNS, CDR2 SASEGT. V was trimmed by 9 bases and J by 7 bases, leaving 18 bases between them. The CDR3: CASHGQGEVGELFF. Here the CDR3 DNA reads TGTGCCAGTCATGGGCAGGGGGAGGTCGGGGAGCTGTTTTTT.

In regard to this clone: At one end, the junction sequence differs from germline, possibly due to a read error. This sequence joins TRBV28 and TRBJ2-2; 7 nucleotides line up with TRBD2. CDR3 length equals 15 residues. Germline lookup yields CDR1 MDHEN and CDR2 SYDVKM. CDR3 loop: CATESLAANTGELFF. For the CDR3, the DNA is TGTGCCACCGAGAGTCTAGCGGCGAACACCGGGGAGCTTTTTTTT.